Detailed here is one T cell receptor beta chain. Assay: immunoSEQ multiplex PCR; the TCRdb copy retains only in-frame clones and omits some. The sample lists hundreds of thousands of clones, roughly 95% seen once, with around 0.11% in the top ten. The data derive from a study of shared clonotypes between healthy human individuals. CDR1 PRHDT and CDR2 FYEKMQ come from the germline V gene (reference sequence). V was clipped by 5 bases and J by 0 bases, with 8 bases between them. The CDR3 sequence is 13 residues long. CD45RO-negative cells were positively selected for CCR7, leaving out terminally differentiated effector memory CD45RA+ cells. All the donors were Caucasian adults who lived in Nashville, Tennessee.

Material: naive CD8+ T cells sorted from blood. The chain joins TRBV13 to TRBJ2-7, with D tentatively TRBD2 (6 bases). The clonotype originates from a woman aged 25 to 39 in good health. This chain's CDR3 is CASSTGSSYEQYF. CDR3 bases: TGTGCCAGCAGCACCGGGAGCTCCTACGAGCAGTACTTC.